The TCR beta chain under discussion was sequenced for a study of T cell repertoires in cytomegalovirus infection. Study context: Public TCR beta signatures were indicative of both CMV infection and a matching HLA type. Points from the study as a whole: HLA-C-restricted CMV-specific TCR beta clonotypes prevailed in the ex vivo response. Summed frequency of shared TCR beta families picked out CMV carriers who also had the relevant HLA.

CDR3 length: 15 residues. CDR1 is DFQATT and CDR2 is SNEGSKA in the germline V gene (reference sequence). Deletions cut 0 bases from V and 2 bases from J, with 12 bases between. A word on this clonotype: What it recognizes is unknown.

TCRdb re-called the reads with MiXCR, one entry per CDR3 protein. This sample carries around 740,000 distinct CDR3 sequences, 35% of them seen once, and the ten largest clones take around 3%. The sequence was collected from a human donor in good health (CMV status not recorded). Some clones in this sample may be carry-over from other donors' samples. What was sequenced was PBMCs. The V and J genes are TRBV20-1 and TRBJ2-3; the D is unclear. CDR3 nucleotide sequence: TGCAGTGCTAGAGATCGAGTGAGCGCCACAGATACGCAGTATTTT. Encoded protein: CSARDRVSATDTQYF.